Listed here are 18 T cell receptor beta chains from one sample, sequenced in a study of OX40 agonist ivuxolimab in advanced cancers. The assay was immunoSEQ multiplex PCR, and TCRdb's table has in-frame clones only and misses some. The table has over 60,000 clones, 85% to 90% seen once. Sample: CD4+ or CD8+ T cells sorted from blood, taken in a trial of the OX40 agonist ivuxolimab. Receptors were obtained from an adult with an advanced solid tumor such as melanoma, head and neck, liver or kidney cancer.

V usage is TRBV5-4 and J usage is TRBJ1-4, with TRBD1 matching 10 bases. There are 20 residues in the CDR3. V shed 4 bases, J shed 8 bases, and the junction held 23 bases outside the gene matches. Germline values: CDR1 SGHNT, CDR2 YYREEE (reference sequence). The CDR3 DNA is TGTGCCAGCAGCCGGACAGGGGGTGGCGGCCGGGGAAACGAACTAGAAAAACTGTTTTTT. It is translated as CASSRTGGGGRGNELEKLFF.

This chain joins TRBV10-1 and TRBJ2-6, with D perhaps matching TRBD1 or TRBD2 (5 bases each). This CDR3 spans 16 amino acids. V lost 5 bases, J lost 4 bases, and 15 bases lay in between. From germline, CDR1 is WNHNN and CDR2 SYGVQD (reference sequence). CDR3 protein: CASSPGSGTGANVLTF. The DNA of the CDR3 is TGCGCCAGCAGTCCAGGGAGTGGGACGGGGGCCAACGTCCTGACTTTC.

The sample holds one count of this clone. The chain is built from TRBV5-4 and TRBJ2-2, with TRBD1 matching 11 bases. V shed 0 bases, J shed 4 bases, and the junction held 2 bases outside the gene matches. The CDR3 loop spans 16 amino acids. Germline lookup yields CDR1 SGHNT and CDR2 YYREEE (reference sequence). Here the CDR3 reads CASSLAGTGGTGELFF. The CDR3 DNA reads TGTGCCAGCAGCTTGGCCGGGACAGGGGGCACCGGGGAGCTGTTTTTT.

The chain uses TRBV19 and TRBJ1-5; 8 nucleotides match TRBD1. The CDR3 is 19 amino acids. Germline V lookup: CDR1 LNHDA, CDR2 SQIVND (reference sequence). Losses at the gene ends were 5 bases for V and 2 bases for J; bases not matched to a gene: 17. This chain's CDR3 is CASSPGPGQDGYGNQPQHF. Here the CDR3 DNA reads TGTGCCAGTAGTCCTGGTCCGGGACAGGATGGATATGGCAATCAGCCCCAGCATTTT.

The chain employs TRBV2 and TRBJ2-3; weak D call: TRBD2 (6 bases). CDR1 is SNHLY and CDR2 is FYNNEI in the germline V gene. Trimming stripped 0 bases from V and 6 bases from J, with 16 bases between. The length of the CDR3 is 16 residues. The CDR3 loop reads CASSEAVSSGGDTQYF. The CDR3 bases are TGTGCCAGCAGTGAAGCGGTATCTAGTGGAGGGGATACGCAGTATTTT.

The chain links TRBV6-6 to TRBJ1-6; D uncertain. Trimming cost V 4 bases and J 7 bases, with 14 bases left between them. Per germline, CDR1 MNHNY and CDR2 SVGAGI (reference sequence). The CDR3 length is 15 residues. The CDR3 DNA sequence: TGTGCCAGCAGTTCTAACCATGGCCGCAATTCACCCCTCCACTTT. Translated, it gives CASSSNHGRNSPLHF.

This clone showed up just a few times. The chain has TRBV2 and TRBJ1-5; a possible D gene is TRBD1 (5 bases). V lost 8 bases and J lost 2, with 10 bases in between. This CDR3 spans 13 amino acids. Germline values: CDR1 SNHLY, CDR2 FYNNEI. CDR3 nucleotide sequence: TGTGCCAGCGAGGGGAAAGGCAATCAGCCCCAGCATTTT. Translated: CASEGKGNQPQHF. Variable domain in full (rest from reference TRBV2 and TRBJ1-5): EPEVTQTPSHQVTQMGQEVILRCVPISNHLYFYWYRQILGQKVEFLVSFYNNEISEKSEIFDDQFSVERPDGSNFTLKIRSTKLEDSAMYFCASEGKGNQPQHFGDGTRLSIL.

CDR3 in DNA: TGTGCCAGCAGCTTGCGACTAGCGGGAGGGGCAGATACGCAGTATTTT. It is translated as CASSLRLAGGADTQYF. V is TRBV7-8 and J is TRBJ2-3; TRBD2 agrees at 14 bases. Germline trimming cut 3 bases from V and 4 bases from J; bases unmatched to any gene: 3. Germline CDR1 and CDR2: SGHVS and FQNEAQ. The CDR3 has 16 amino acids.

The chain carries TRBV10-2 and TRBJ1-5; TRBD1 aligns across 7 bases. The CDR3 runs 15 residues. Germline loops: CDR1 WSHSY, CDR2 SAAADI. V dropped 5 bases and J dropped 3; count of bases not matched to a gene: 7. CDR3 sequence reads: CASSSGQAYNQPQHF. Here the CDR3 DNA reads TGCGCCAGCAGTTCAGGACAGGCCTACAATCAGCCCCAGCATTTT.

This clone was detected only once. The chain combines TRBV25-1 with TRBJ1-2; 8 positions agree with TRBD1. CDR3 size: 16 residues. Germline trimming cut 6 bases from V and 7 bases from J; bases unmatched to any gene: 16. In germline, CDR1 is MGHDK, CDR2 SYGVNS. The chain's CDR3 is CASRPPGSGQASGYTF. The CDR3 DNA reads TGTGCCAGCAGGCCTCCCGGGTCGGGACAGGCTAGTGGCTACACCTTC.

The chain carries TRBV5-6 and TRBJ2-2; D is uncertain. V was clipped by 4 bases and J by 0 bases, with 16 bases between them. The CDR3 spans 17 residues. Germline CDR1 SGHDT, CDR2 YYEEEE. CDR3 region: CASSASWTLANTGELFF. The CDR3, as DNA: TGTGCCAGCAGCGCCTCCTGGACCCTCGCGAACACCGGGGAGCTGTTTTTT.

This clone was observed a few times. J is TRBJ1-1 and V is TRBV29-1, with 7 positions matching TRBD1. Looked up from germline, CDR1 is SQVTM and CDR2 is ANQGSEA. The CDR3 loop spans 12 amino acids. V shed 4 bases, J shed 2 bases, and the junction held 1 base outside the gene matches. CDR3 amino acids: CSVGDSNTEAFF. The CDR3 region has the DNA TGCAGCGTTGGGGACAGCAACACTGAAGCTTTCTTT.

This chain joins TRBV7-9 and TRBJ2-1; 10 nucleotides agree with TRBD2. Germline CDR1 and CDR2: SEHNR and FQNEAQ (reference sequence). V was clipped by 5 bases and J by 6 bases; unmatched bases: 10. The CDR3 spans 16 residues. Here the CDR3 reads CASSLLAGARGNEQFF. CDR3 coding DNA: TGTGCCAGCAGCCTGCTAGCGGGAGCGAGGGGCAATGAGCAGTTCTTC. Full variable domain (missing parts from reference TRBV7-9 and TRBJ2-1): DTGVSQNPRHKITKRGQNVTFRCDPISEHNRLYWYRQTLGQGPEFLTYFQNEAQLEKSRLLSDRFSAERPKGSFSTLEIQRTEQGDSAMYLCASSLLAGARGNEQFFGPGTRLTVL.

Concerning this clone: At one of its ends the junction is not consistent with the germline gene, which may arise from a read error. The genes are TRBV5-3 and TRBJ1-5; D ambiguous. TRBV5-3 is designated an ORF whose function remains uncertain. The CDR3 loop spans 14 amino acids. The CDR3 nucleotides read TGTGCCAGCAGCTTGTACCGGAGCAATCAGCCCCAGCATTTT. This translates into CASSLYRSNQPQHF.

This chain links TRBV2 with TRBJ2-3, with TRBD2 identical over 9 bases. The CDR3 totals 15 residues. Germline trimming cut 6 bases from V and 0 bases from J; bases unmatched to any gene: 4. CDR1 and CDR2 (germline): SNHLY, FYNNEI. Here the CDR3 DNA reads TGTGCCAGCAGCCCTAGCGGGACGAGCACAGATACGCAGTATTTT. Translating it yields CASSPSGTSTDTQYF.

J is TRBJ1-4 and V is TRBV10-2; D unclear. The CDR3 covers 15 residues. CDR1 is WSHSY, CDR2 SAAADI, per germline. Trimming pared 0 bases from V and 5 bases from J, leaving 10 bases between. In DNA form, the CDR3 reads TGCGCCAGCAGTGAGTCGATAATCCAGAATGAAAAACTGTTTTTT. Its protein product is CASSESIIQNEKLFF.

This chain connects TRBV2 to TRBJ2-3; either TRBD1 or TRBD2 may supply D (5 bases each). This CDR3 is built from 15 residues. Germline V gene data show CDR1 as SNHLY and CDR2 as FYNNEI. Trimming took 3 bases from V and 2 from J, leaving 12 bases between them. CDR3 DNA sequence: TGTGCCAGCAGTGATGGGGACCTCAACACAGATACGCAGTATTTT. Protein: CASSDGDLNTDTQYF.

The CDR3 region has the DNA TGTGCCAGCAGCCTCCTTTGGGATAGCTCCTACAATGAGCAGTTCTTC. Amino acid sequence: CASSLLWDSSYNEQFF. The chain employs TRBV9 and TRBJ2-1, with D unresolved. The CDR3 totals 16 residues. Germline V lookup: CDR1 SGDLS, CDR2 YYNGEE. Trimming cost V 4 bases and J 0 bases, with 14 bases left between them.